This TCR beta chain is drawn from a study of monozygotic twins with inflammatory bowel disease. Findings of the study overall: Relative clonotype sharing with others was diminished in IBD patients versus healthy twins, particularly with disease activity. The authors could not tell different T cell subtypes apart. In patient repertoires, differing immunosuppressive treatments may have added some variability.

Through template switching, UMIs that included a 6-nucleotide sample barcode were added. TCRdb reanalyzed the 5' RACE reads and collapses them to one entry per CDR3 protein, without DNA. The listing contains 400,000 or so distinct CDR3 sequences. The length of the CDR3 is 14 residues. The germline V gene has CDR1 MNHEY and CDR2 SMNVEV (reference sequence). On this clonotype itself: What it recognizes is unknown.

The sequence was collected from a human donor with ulcerative colitis or Crohn's disease, or a healthy co-twin of an affected twin (not recorded which). V gene TRBV27 combines with J gene TRBJ2-3. The sample consisted of blood. CDR3 protein: CASSSPRSTDTQYF.